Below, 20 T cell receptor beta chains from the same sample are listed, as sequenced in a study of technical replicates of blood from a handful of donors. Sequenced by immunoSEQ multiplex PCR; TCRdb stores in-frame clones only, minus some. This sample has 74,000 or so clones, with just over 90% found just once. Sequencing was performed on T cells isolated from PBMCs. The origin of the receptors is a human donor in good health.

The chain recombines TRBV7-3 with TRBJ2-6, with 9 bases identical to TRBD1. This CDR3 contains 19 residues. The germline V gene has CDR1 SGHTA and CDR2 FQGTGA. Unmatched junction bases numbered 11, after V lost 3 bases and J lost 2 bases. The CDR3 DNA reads TGTGCCAGCAGCTTTTGGGAGGACAGGGGTGGGACTGGGGCCAACGTCCTGACTTTC. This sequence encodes CASSFWEDRGGTGANVLTF.

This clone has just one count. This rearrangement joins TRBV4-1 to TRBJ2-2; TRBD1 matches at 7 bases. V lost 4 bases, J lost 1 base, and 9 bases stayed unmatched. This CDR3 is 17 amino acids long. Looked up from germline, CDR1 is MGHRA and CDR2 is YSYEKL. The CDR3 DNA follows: TGCGCCAGCAGCCCCCCTACAGGGGCCGGGAACACCGGGGAGCTGTTTTTT. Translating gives CASSPPTGAGNTGELFF.

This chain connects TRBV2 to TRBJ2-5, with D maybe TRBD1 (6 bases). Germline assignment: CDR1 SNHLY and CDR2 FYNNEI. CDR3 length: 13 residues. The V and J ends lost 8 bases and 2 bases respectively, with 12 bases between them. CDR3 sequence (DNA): TGTGCCAGCCTAACCCAGGGGCAAGAGACCCAGTACTTC. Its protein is CASLTQGQETQYF.

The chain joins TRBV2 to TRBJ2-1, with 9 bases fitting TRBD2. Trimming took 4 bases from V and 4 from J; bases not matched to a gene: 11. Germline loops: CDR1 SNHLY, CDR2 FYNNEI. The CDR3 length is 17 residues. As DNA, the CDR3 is TGTGCCAGCAGTGCATTTCGGAGTAGCGGGGGTTACAATGAGCAGTTCTTC. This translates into CASSAFRSSGGYNEQFF.

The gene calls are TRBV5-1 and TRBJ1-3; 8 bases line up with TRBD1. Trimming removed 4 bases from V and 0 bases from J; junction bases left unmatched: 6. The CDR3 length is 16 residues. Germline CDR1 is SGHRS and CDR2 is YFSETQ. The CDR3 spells CASSPGQASSGNTIYF. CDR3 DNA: TGCGCCAGCAGCCCGGGACAGGCCTCCTCTGGAAACACCATATATTTT. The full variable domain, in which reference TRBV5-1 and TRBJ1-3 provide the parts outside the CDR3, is KAGVTQTPRYLIKTRGQQVTLSCSPISGHRSVSWYQQTPGQGLQFLFEYFSETQRNKGNFPGRFSGRQFSNSRSEMNVSTLELGDSALYLCASSPGQASSGNTIYFGEGSWLTVV.

The CDR3 DNA follows: TGTGCCAGCAGTAACAGGCAAACGCAGTATTTT. This codes for CASSNRQTQYF. The chain joins TRBV6-1 to TRBJ2-3; D is possibly TRBD1 (5 bases). The CDR3 extends over 11 amino acids. Germline loops: CDR1 MNHNS, CDR2 SASEGT. V was trimmed by 5 bases and J by 9 bases, leaving 9 bases between them.

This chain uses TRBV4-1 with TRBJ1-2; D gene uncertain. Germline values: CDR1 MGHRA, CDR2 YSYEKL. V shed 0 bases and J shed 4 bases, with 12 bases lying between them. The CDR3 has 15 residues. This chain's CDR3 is CASSQDSPGAYGYTF. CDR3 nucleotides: TGCGCCAGCAGCCAAGATTCCCCAGGCGCCTATGGCTACACCTTC.

In DNA form, the CDR3 reads TGTGCCAGCAGTTTATCGGGAGGGTACGGGGCCAACGTCCTGACTTTC. It is translated as CASSLSGGYGANVLTF. The V gene is TRBV27, the J gene TRBJ2-6; 7 bases align to TRBD2. The junction had 3 bases not matched to a gene; V was cut back by 0 bases and J by 4 bases. The CDR3 has 16 residues. Germline V lookup: CDR1 MNHEY, CDR2 SMNVEV (reference sequence).

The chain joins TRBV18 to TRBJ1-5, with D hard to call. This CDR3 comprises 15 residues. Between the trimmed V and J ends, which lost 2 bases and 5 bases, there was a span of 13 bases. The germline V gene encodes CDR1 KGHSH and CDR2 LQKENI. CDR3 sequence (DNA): TGTGCCAGCTCACCATATTCCGGGATCGATCAGCCCCAGCATTTT. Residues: CASSPYSGIDQPQHF.

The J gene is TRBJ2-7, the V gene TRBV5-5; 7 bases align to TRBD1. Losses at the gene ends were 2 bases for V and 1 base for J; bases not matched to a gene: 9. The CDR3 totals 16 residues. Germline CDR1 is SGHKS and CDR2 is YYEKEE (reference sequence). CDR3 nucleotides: TGTGCCAGCAGCTTCTCAATACCGGGACAGTCCTACGAGCAGTACTTC. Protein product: CASSFSIPGQSYEQYF. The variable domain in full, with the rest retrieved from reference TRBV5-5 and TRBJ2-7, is DAGVTQSPTHLIKTRGQQVTLRCSPISGHKSVSWYQQVLGQGPQFIFQYYEKEERGRGNFPDRFSARQFPNYSSELNVNALLLGDSALYLCASSFSIPGQSYEQYFGPGTRLTVT.

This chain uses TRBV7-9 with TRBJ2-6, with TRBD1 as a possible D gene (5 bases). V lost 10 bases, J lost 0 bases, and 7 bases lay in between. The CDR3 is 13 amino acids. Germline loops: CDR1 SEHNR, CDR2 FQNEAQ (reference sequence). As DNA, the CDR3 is TGTGCCATTGACAGCTCTGGGGCCAACGTCCTGACTTTC. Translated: CAIDSSGANVLTF.

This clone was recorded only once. Written as DNA, the CDR3 is TGTGCCAGCAGTTCGACGGGAGCCGGGATCCGAGAGACCCAGTACTTC. It is translated as CASSSTGAGIRETQYF. The rearrangement links TRBV28 to TRBJ2-5; tentative D call: TRBD2 (6 bases). V lost 4 bases and J 4 bases, leaving 19 bases between the germline ends. Per germline, CDR1 MDHEN and CDR2 SYDVKM. The length of the CDR3 is 16 residues. Full variable domain (rest looked up from reference TRBV28 and TRBJ2-5): DVKVTQSSRYLVKRTGEKVFLECVQDMDHENMFWYRQDPGLGLRLIYFSYDVKMKEKGDIPEGYSVSREKKERFSLILESASTNQTSMYLCASSSTGAGIRETQYFGPGTRLLVL.

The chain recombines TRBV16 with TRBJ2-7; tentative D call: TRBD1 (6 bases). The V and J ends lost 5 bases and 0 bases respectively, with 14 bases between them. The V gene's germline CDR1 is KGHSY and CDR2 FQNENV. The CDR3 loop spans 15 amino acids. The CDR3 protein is CASSKGDRSSYEQYF. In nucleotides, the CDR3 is TGTGCCAGCAGCAAGGGAGACAGGAGCTCCTACGAGCAGTACTTC. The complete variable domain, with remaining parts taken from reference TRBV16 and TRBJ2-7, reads GEEVAQTPKHLVRGEGQKAKLYCAPIKGHSYVFWYQQVLKNEFKFLISFQNENVFDETGMPKERFSAKCLPNSPCSLEIQATKLEDSAVYFCASSKGDRSSYEQYFGPGTRLTVT.

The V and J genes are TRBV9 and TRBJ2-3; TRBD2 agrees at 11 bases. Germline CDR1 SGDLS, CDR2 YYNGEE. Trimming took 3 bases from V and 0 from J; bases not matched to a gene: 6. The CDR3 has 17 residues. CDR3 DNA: TGTGCCAGCAGCGGCGAACTAGCGGGGGCAAGCACAGATACGCAGTATTTT. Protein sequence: CASSGELAGASTDTQYF.

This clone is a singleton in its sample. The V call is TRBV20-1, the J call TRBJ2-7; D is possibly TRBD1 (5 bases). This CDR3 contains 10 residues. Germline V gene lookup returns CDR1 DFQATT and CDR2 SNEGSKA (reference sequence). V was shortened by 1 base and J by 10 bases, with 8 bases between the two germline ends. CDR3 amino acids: CSARGGHQYF. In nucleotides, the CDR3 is TGCAGTGCTAGAGGCGGACATCAGTACTTC.

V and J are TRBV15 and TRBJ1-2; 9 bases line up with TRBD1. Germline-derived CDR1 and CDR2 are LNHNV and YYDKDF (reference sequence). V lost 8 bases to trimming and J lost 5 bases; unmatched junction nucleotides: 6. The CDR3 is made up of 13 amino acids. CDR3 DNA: TGTGCCACCGGGACAGGGTCCCATTATGGCTACACCTTC. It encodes CATGTGSHYGYTF.

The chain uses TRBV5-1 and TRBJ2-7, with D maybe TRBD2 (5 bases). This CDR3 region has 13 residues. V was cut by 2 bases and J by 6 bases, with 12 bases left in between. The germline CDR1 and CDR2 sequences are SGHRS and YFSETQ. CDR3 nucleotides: TGCGCCAGCAGCTTAGTAGAGGGAACCGAGCAGTACTTC. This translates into CASSLVEGTEQYF.

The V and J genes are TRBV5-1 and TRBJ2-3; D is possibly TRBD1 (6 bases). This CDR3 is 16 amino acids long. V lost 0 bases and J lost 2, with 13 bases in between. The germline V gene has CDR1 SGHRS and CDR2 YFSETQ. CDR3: CASSLGDTTSTDTQYF. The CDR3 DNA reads TGCGCCAGCAGCTTGGGGGACACAACCTCCACAGATACGCAGTATTTT.

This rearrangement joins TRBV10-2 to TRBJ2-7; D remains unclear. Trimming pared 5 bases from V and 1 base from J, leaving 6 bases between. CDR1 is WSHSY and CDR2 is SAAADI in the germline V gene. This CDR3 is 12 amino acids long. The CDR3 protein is CASSFTSYEQYF. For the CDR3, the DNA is TGCGCCAGCAGTTTCACATCCTACGAGCAGTACTTC.

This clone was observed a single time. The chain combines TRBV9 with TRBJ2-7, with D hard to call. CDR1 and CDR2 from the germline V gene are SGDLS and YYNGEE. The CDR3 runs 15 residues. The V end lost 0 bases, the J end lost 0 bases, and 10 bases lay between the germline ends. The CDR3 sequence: CASSVGMESSYEQYF. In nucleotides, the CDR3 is TGTGCCAGCAGCGTAGGGATGGAGAGCTCCTACGAGCAGTACTTC.